The clone carrying this T cell receptor (beta chain) was observed many times. No antigen is known for it. This specimen belongs to a study of CD8 T cells in ankylosing spondylitis. Per the germline V gene, CDR1 is SGHRS and CDR2 is YFSETQ. This CDR3 spans 16 amino acids. V was clipped by 4 bases and J by 8 bases; unmatched bases: 8. The study's findings and limits: Reactive arthritis synovial fluid and blood were previously reported to contain some motif variants. Matched ankylosing spondylitis synovial fluid reportedly showed significant enrichment of disease-linked clones. Seven to nine highly homologous variants formed a TCR beta motif that appeared characteristic of ankylosing spondylitis blood.

A single record per CDR3 protein comes from TCRdb applying MiXCR to the 5' RACE reads. Of approximately 540,000 distinct CDR3 sequences listed, roughly 13% are singletons. Sample: blood, either unsorted or a sorted T cell fraction (not recorded which). The V call is TRBV5-1, the J call TRBJ2-1; 14 bases agree with TRBD2. The clonotype comes from a male donor with ankylosing spondylitis. The DNA for the CDR3 is TGCGCCAGCAGCCTGGGAGGGACTAGCGGGAGTCATGAGCAGTTCTTC. Its protein is CASSLGGTSGSHEQFF.